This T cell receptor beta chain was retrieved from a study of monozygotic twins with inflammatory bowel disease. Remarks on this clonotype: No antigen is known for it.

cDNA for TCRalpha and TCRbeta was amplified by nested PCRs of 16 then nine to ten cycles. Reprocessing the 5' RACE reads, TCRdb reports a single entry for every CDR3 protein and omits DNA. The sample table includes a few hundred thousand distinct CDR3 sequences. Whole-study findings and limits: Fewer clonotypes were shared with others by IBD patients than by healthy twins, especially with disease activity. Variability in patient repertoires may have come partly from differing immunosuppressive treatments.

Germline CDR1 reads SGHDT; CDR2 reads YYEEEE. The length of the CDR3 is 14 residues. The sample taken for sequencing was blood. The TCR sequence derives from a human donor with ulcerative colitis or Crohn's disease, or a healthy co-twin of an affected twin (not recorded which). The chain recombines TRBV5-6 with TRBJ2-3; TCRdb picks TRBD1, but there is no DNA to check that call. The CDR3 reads CASSFSGTPGTQYF.